The 10 T cell receptor beta chains presented below share a single source sample, sequenced in a study of molecular identifiers for immune sequencing clone quantification. Each CDR3 protein gets one entry after TCRdb re-called the PCR reads with MiXCR. The table shows more than 9,000 distinct CDR3 sequences, with roughly a fifth occurring only once. The specimen was naive CD8+ T cells from blood, with Jurkat cell RNA spiked in. Subset denoted: FACS-sorted CD8+CD4-CCR7+CD45RA+ naive T cells. These receptors were obtained from a human donor in good health. Some libraries in this study had Jurkat cell RNA spiked in.

This clonotype is categorized as medium-sized. The chain links TRBV2 to TRBJ2-3, with TRBD2 identical over 10 bases. Germline-derived CDR1 and CDR2 are SNHLY and FYNNEI. The CDR3 extends over 16 amino acids. With 8 bases clipped from V and 3 bases from J, the junction kept 11 bases outside the gene matches. In DNA, the CDR3 is TGTGCCAGCGGGGCTCCAGCGGGAGGGCCAACAGATACGCAGTATTTT. This codes for CASGAPAGGPTDTQYF.

This clonotype counts as medium-sized. This chain links TRBV6-5 with TRBJ2-4; D is ambiguous. The germline gives CDR1 MNHEY, CDR2 SVGAGI. V gave up 3 bases and J gave up 0 bases, with 12 bases separating them. The CDR3 runs to 16 residues. Here the CDR3 reads CASSYDGSVAKNIQYF. The CDR3 region has the DNA TGTGCCAGCAGTTATGATGGCAGCGTAGCCAAAAACATTCAGTACTTC.

Sample share makes this clonotype medium-sized. The chain links TRBV7-9 to TRBJ2-5; possibly TRBD2 for D (5 bases). The CDR3 spans 16 residues. Germline V gene sequence: CDR1 SEHNR, CDR2 FQNEAQ (reference sequence). Trimming removed 0 bases at V and 5 bases at J, with 16 bases between. The CDR3 spells CASSLAEDSSTETQYF. The DNA for the CDR3 is TGTGCCAGCAGCTTAGCGGAGGACTCTAGTACGGAGACCCAGTACTTC.

This clonotype was counted ten times or more. J is TRBJ2-7 and V is TRBV27; a weak D match, TRBD1 (7 bases). The CDR3 runs 17 residues. Trimming pared 6 bases from V and 4 bases from J, leaving 25 bases between. Germline CDR1 and CDR2: MNHEY and SMNVEV (reference sequence). The DNA of the CDR3 is TGTGCCAGCAGCTCTATTGCCCCCGGGGGACAGTTATACGAGCAGTACTTC. This codes for CASSSIAPGGQLYEQYF.

This clonotype is classed as medium-sized (0.01 to 0.1%). The chain is built from TRBV13 and TRBJ1-1, with D hard to call. Between the trimmed V and J ends, which lost 5 bases and 5 bases, there was a span of 15 bases. The CDR3 is made up of 14 amino acids. Germline assignment: CDR1 PRHDT and CDR2 FYEKMQ (reference sequence). The CDR3 DNA reads TGTGCCAGCAGCAGCGGGAGAAGGGTGACTGAAGCTTTCTTT. Its protein is CASSSGRRVTEAFF.

About this clonotype: This may stem from a read error, because a much larger clone lies one nucleotide away. The gene calls are TRBV5-1 and TRBJ2-1; 10 positions match TRBD2. The CDR3 consists of 15 residues. Germline lookup yields CDR1 SGHRS and CDR2 YFSETQ. V gave up 10 bases and J gave up 4 bases; unmatched junction bases: 11. CDR3 protein: CAGCPSGSAYNEQFF. In nucleotides, the CDR3 is TGCGCCGGCTGCCCTAGCGGGAGTGCTTACAATGAGCAGTTCTTC.

This clonotype was detected many times. The chain carries TRBV5-1 and TRBJ1-1; possible D gene TRBD1, 6 bases. Germline-derived CDR1 and CDR2 are SGHRS and YFSETQ. The V end lost 3 bases, the J end lost 0 bases, and 15 bases lay between the germline ends. The CDR3 is made up of 16 amino acids. CDR3 sequence reads: CASSSFGQTMNTEAFF. The CDR3 coding sequence is TGCGCCAGCAGCTCCTTTGGACAGACCATGAACACTGAAGCTTTCTTT. The variable domain in full, completed from reference TRBV5-1 and TRBJ1-1, reads KAGVTQTPRYLIKTRGQQVTLSCSPISGHRSVSWYQQTPGQGLQFLFEYFSETQRNKGNFPGRFSGRQFSNSRSEMNVSTLELGDSALYLCASSSFGQTMNTEAFFGQGTRLTVV.

At least ten counts were recorded for this clonotype. This chain connects TRBV7-6 to TRBJ2-1; 10 bases are shared with TRBD1. Germline CDR1 and CDR2: SGHVS and FNYEAQ. After removal of 5 bases from V and 8 bases from J, the junction contained 6 bases not matched to a gene. CDR3 length: 14 amino acids. CDR3 sequence reads: CASSTRQGAYEQFF. CDR3 DNA sequence: TGTGCCAGCAGCACCCGACAGGGGGCCTATGAGCAGTTCTTC.

This clonotype is termed medium-sized (0.01 to 0.1%). V gene TRBV29-1 combines with J gene TRBJ2-7; 9 bases match TRBD2. The CDR3 spans 15 residues. Germline-derived CDR1 and CDR2 are SQVTM and ANQGSEA. The J segment lost 1 base and the V segment lost 5 bases, leaving 9 bases of the junction unmatched. DNA for the CDR3: TGCAGCGTTCGTAGCGGGAGAGATTATTCCTACGAGCAGTACTTC. It yields the protein CSVRSGRDYSYEQYF.

The chain couples TRBV19 to TRBJ2-3, with 14 bases lining up with TRBD2. CDR3 length: 18 amino acids. V lost 1 base, J lost 4 bases, and 7 bases stayed unmatched. The V gene's germline CDR1 is LNHDA and CDR2 SQIVND (reference sequence). The CDR3 reads CASSIGGTSGGNADTQYF. The DNA for the CDR3 is TGTGCCAGTAGTATAGGTGGGACTAGCGGGGGTAACGCAGATACGCAGTATTTT.